This T cell receptor beta chain was retrieved from a study of CD8 T cells in Susac syndrome. Broader study findings: When the CD4+ T cell repertoires of patients with Susac syndrome were examined, they did not show any clonal expansion.

The J segment lost 5 bases and the V segment lost 5 bases, leaving 8 bases of the junction unmatched. The V gene's germline CDR1 is SGHRS and CDR2 YFSETQ. The length of the CDR3 is 16 residues. About this clonotype itself: Its antigen remains unidentified.

Random-hexamer reverse transcription was applied to about 0.5 to 1 ug RNA. TCRdb analysed the immunoSEQ multiplex PCR reads with MiXCR anew, one entry per CDR3 protein. The sample holds roughly 130,000 distinct CDR3 sequences; 95% to 96% are singletons and the top ten take 0.12% to 0.15%. Sequencing was performed on CD4+ T cells from PBMCs. The source is a human donor with Susac syndrome. The genes are TRBV5-1 and TRBJ2-1; 12 bases match TRBD2. CDR3 in amino acids: CASRYRLAGAHNEQFF. The CDR3 nucleotides read TGCGCCAGCAGATATAGACTAGCGGGGGCCCACAATGAGCAGTTCTTC.